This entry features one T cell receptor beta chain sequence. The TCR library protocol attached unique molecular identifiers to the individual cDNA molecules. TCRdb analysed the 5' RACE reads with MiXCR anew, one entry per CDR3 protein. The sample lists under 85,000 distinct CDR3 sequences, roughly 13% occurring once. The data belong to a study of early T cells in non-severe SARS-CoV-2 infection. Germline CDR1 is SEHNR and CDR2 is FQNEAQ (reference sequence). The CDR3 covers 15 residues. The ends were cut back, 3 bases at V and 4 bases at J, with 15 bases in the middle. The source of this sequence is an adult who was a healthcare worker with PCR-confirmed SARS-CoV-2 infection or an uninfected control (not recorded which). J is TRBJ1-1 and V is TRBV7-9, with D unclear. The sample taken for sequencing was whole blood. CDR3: CASSFGQAVGTEAFF. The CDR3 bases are TGTGCCAGCAGCTTTGGGCAGGCCGTTGGCACTGAAGCTTTCTTT.